This TCR beta chain originates from a study of vaccination effects on CD4 cells after COVID-19. This table comes from immunoSEQ multiplex PCR, and its TCRdb copy is limited to in-frame clones, with some not included. Of over 45,000 clones listed, approximately 70% are singletons. Points on this clone: Its target is not known.

Findings of the study overall: A shortage of convalescent patients and an absence of early post-infection timepoints characterized the study.

When less than 11 days of culture had elapsed, CD4+ T cells were isolated. Germline V gives CDR1 LGHNA, CDR2 YSLEER. V was cut by 0 bases and J by 11 bases, with 13 bases left in between. CDR3 size: 13 residues. Sequenced here: CD4+ T cells from PBMCs cultured without peptide, sampled before COVID-19 vaccination. The chain combines TRBV4-3 with TRBJ1-1; possible D gene TRBD1, 6 bases. The sequence was obtained from a human donor who received a COVID-19 vaccine. CDR3 amino acids: CASSQDGGSYAFF. The CDR3 DNA is TGCGCCAGCAGCCAAGATGGGGGCAGTTACGCTTTCTTT.